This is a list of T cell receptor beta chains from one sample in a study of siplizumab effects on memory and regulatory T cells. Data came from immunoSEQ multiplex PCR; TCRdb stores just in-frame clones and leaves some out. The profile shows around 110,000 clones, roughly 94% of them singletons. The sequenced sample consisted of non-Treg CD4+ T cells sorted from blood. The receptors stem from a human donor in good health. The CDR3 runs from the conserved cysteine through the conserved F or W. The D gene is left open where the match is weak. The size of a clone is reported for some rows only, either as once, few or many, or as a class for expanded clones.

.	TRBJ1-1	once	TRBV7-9	CASSLIPLNTEAFF	TGTGCCAGCAGCTTAATCCCACTGAACACTGAAGCTTTCTTT
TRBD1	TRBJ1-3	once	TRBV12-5	CASGLVIGGQPFSGNTIYF	TGTGCTAGTGGTTTGGTAATAGGGGGACAGCCCTTCTCTGGAAACACCATATATTTT
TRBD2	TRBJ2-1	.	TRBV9	CASSPPGTNYNEQFF	TGTGCCAGCAGCCCACCCGGGACTAACTACAATGAGCAGTTCTTC
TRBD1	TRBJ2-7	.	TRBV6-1	CASSEAGTGVYEQYF	TGTGCCAGCAGTGAAGCAGGGACAGGGGTCTACGAGCAGTACTTC
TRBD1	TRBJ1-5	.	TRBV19	CASSIVGGGGNQPQHF	TGTGCCAGTAGTATAGTTGGAGGGGGCGGTAATCAGCCCCAGCATTTT
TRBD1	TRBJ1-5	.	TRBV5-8	CASSLGQGGGSNQPQHF	TGTGCCAGCAGCTTGGGACAGGGGGGAGGTAGCAATCAGCCCCAGCATTTT
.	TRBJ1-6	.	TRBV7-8	CASSLDRGYSPLHF	TGTGCCAGCAGCTTAGATCGGGGTTATTCACCCCTCCACTTT
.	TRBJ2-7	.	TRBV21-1	CASSKGTLSYEQYF	TGTGCCAGCAGCAAGGGGACGCTTTCCTACGAGCAGTACTTC
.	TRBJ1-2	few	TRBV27	CASSSEPSRGYTF	TGTGCCAGCAGTTCCGAGCCTTCGAGGGGCTACACCTTC
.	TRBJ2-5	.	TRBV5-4	CASSLVSQETQYF	TGTGCCAGCAGCTTGGTTAGTCAAGAGACCCAGTACTTC
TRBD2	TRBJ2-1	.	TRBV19	CASTSLAGGRVDEQFF	TGTGCCAGTACCTCACTCGCGGGGGGTAGAGTCGATGAGCAGTTCTTC
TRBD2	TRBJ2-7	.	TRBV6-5	CASSYVGGGSYEQYF	TGTGCCAGCAGTTACGTCGGGGGGGGATCCTACGAGCAGTACTTC
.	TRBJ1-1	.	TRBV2	CASSGEGIETEAFF	TGTGCCAGCAGCGGGGAAGGGATTGAGACTGAAGCTTTCTTT
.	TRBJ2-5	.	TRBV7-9	CASSLMRTQQETQYF	TGTGCCAGCAGCTTAATGAGGACACAGCAAGAGACCCAGTACTTC
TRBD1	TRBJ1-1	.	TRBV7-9	CASSPKGQGNTEAFF	TGTGCCAGCAGCCCGAAGGGACAGGGGAACACTGAAGCTTTCTTT
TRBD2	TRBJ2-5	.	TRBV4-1	CASSPGLAGGPGETQYF	TGCGCCAGCAGCCCGGGACTAGCGGGGGGGCCAGGGGAGACCCAGTACTTC
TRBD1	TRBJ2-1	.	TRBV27	CASTGGVLNEQFF	TGTGCCAGCACAGGGGGCGTATTGAATGAGCAGTTCTTC
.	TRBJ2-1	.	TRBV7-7	CASSLAGVSYNEQFF	TGTGCTAGCAGCTTAGCTGGAGTATCCTACAATGAGCAGTTCTTC
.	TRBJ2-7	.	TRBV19	CASTPGFIGGSSYEQYF	TGTGCCAGTACCCCAGGGTTTATCGGGGGAAGCTCCTACGAGCAGTACTTC
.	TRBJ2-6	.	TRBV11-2	CASSSLTAQGTGANVLTF	TGTGCCAGCAGCTCTCTAACGGCGCAGGGAACTGGGGCCAACGTCCTGACTTTC
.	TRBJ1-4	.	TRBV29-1	CSVGGGATNEKLFF	TGCAGCGTGGGGGGTGGGGCAACTAATGAAAAACTGTTTTTT
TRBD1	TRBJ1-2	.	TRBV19	CASSRPPGQLTNYGYTF	TGTGCCAGTAGTAGACCACCGGGACAGCTTACTAACTATGGCTACACCTTC
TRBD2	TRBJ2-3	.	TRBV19	CASSIVDSGGATDTQYF	TGTGCCAGTAGTATAGTGGACAGCGGGGGGGCAACAGATACGCAGTATTTT
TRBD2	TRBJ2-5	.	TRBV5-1	CASSSQTSGQETQYF	TGCGCCAGCAGCTCGCAAACTAGCGGACAAGAGACCCAGTACTTC
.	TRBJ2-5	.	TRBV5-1	CASGGGFLNQETQYF	TGCGCCAGCGGGGGAGGTTTTTTGAACCAAGAGACCCAGTACTTC
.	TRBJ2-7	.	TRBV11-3	CASSLGGSYEQYF	TGTGCCAGCAGCTTAGGGGGTTCCTACGAGCAGTACTTC
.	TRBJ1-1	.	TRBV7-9	CASSPAGYTEAFF	TGTGCCAGCAGCCCCGCGGGCTACACTGAAGCTTTCTTT
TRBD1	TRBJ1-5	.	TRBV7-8	CASSYRDRVGGQPQHF	TGTGCCAGCAGCTACCGGGACAGGGTAGGGGGTCAGCCCCAGCATTTT
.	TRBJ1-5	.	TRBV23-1	CASSQSQHPRFYSNQPQHF	TGCGCCAGCAGTCAATCTCAGCACCCCAGATTTTATAGCAATCAGCCCCAGCATTTT
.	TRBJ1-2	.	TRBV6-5	CASSSTGRYGYTF	TGTGCCAGCAGTTCTACAGGGCGCTATGGCTACACCTTC